Reported below is one TCR beta chain. No antigen is known for it. At one boundary the junction diverges from the germline segment, which might be a read error. The CDR3 has 17 amino acids. Germline V CDR1 and CDR2: SGHTA, FQGTGA. Per the original methods: ImmunoSEQ supplied junction-only sequences lacking quality scores, so filtering was different. The repertoire was sequenced with immunoSEQ multiplex PCR; TCRdb's copy has only in-frame clones and lacks some. That table supplies the V and J calls and clone size; D and trimming were determined from the DNA. This sample yields under 1 million clones, of which almost 95% are seen a single time; 24% belongs to the top ten. These data originate in a study of shared clonotypes between healthy human individuals. General study results and limits: Some naive CD4 clonotypes, around 4.9%, turned up in common across four donors. Sequencing depth was predicted to influence how clonotypes are shared among donors.

Terminally differentiated effector memory CD45RA+ cells were left out of the naive CD8 fraction, which was CD45RO-negative and positively selected for CCR7. The donor population consisted of healthy HIV-negative adults with no recent acute infections or vaccinations. The rearrangement joins TRBV7-3 to TRBJ2-2; 13 bases align to TRBD2. Input material: naive CD8+ T cells sorted from blood. The origin of this receptor is a man between 25 and 39 years old in good health. This CDR3 is CASSLTSGRANTGELFF. The CDR3 nucleotides are TGTGCCAGCAGCCTAACTAGCGGGAGGGCCAACACCGGGGAGCTGTTTTTT. Complete variable domain (other parts from reference TRBV7-3 and TRBJ2-2): GAGVSQTPSNKVTEKGKYVELRCDPISGHTALYWYRQSLGQGPEFLIYFQGTGAADDSGLPNDRFFAVRPEGSVSTLKIQRTERGDSAVYLCASSLTSGRANTGELFFGEGSRLTVL.